This TCR beta chain was observed in a study of T-cell memory formation after mild COVID-19. With 0 bases removed from V and 5 bases from J, the gap between germline ends came to 15 bases. CDR3 length: 15 amino acids. CDR1 and CDR2 (germline): DFQATT, SNEGSKA (reference sequence). TCRdb processed the 5' RACE reads anew with MiXCR; each CDR3 protein has one entry. Of around 510,000 distinct CDR3 sequences in the sample, less than 25% were seen once. This rearrangement joins TRBV20-1 to TRBJ2-3; D gene uncertain. The clonotype originates from an adult woman who had mild COVID-19 (a few samples of this study predate the infection). Cell type and time point are not known. Source material: PBMCs or a T cell subset sorted from them (not recorded which). The CDR3 nucleotides are TGCAGTGCTAGAGAGTATTTTGCGACACTAGATACGCAGTATTTT. It encodes CSAREYFATLDTQYF.